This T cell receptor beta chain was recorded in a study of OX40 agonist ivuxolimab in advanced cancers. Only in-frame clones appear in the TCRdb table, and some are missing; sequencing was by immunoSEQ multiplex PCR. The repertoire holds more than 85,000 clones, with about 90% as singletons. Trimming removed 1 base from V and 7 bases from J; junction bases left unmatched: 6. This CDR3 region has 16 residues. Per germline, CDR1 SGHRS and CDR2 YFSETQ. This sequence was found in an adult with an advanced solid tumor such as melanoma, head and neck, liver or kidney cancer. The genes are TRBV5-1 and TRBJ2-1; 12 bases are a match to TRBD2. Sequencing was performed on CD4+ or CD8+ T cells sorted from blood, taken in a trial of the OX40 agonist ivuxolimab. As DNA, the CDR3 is TGCGCCAGCAGCTTGATGGGACTAGCGGGTGTGAATGAGCAGTTCTTC. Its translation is CASSLMGLAGVNEQFF.